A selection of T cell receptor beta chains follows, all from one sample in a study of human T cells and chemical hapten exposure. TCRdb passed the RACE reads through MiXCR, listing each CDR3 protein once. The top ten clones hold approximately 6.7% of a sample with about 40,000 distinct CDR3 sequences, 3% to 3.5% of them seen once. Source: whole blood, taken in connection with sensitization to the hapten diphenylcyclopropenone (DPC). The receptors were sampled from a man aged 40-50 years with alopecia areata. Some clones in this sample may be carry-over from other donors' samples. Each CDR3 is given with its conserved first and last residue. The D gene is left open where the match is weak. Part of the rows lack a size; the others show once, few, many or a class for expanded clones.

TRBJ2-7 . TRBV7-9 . CASSPAVMDVEQYF TGTGCCAGCAGCCCGGCGGTCATGGATGTCGAGCAGTACTTC
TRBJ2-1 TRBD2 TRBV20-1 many CSLHPGGLSSYNEQFF TGCAGTCTCCACCCGGGAGGATTAAGCTCCTACAATGAGCAGTTCTTC
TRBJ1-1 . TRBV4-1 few CASSQDLQVTEAFF TGCGCCAGCAGCCAAGACCTACAGGTCACTGAAGCTTTCTTT
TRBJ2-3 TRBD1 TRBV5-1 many CASSLIQGSADTQYF TGCGCCAGCAGCTTGATACAGGGGAGCGCAGATACGCAGTATTTT
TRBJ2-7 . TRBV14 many CASSPAWQGSYEQYF TGTGCCAGCAGCCCGGCGTGGCAGGGCTCCTACGAGCAGTACTTC
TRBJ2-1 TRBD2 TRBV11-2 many CASSSGTSLGGLRDEQFF TGTGCCAGCAGCTCCGGGACTAGCCTTGGTGGGTTGCGTGATGAGCAGTTCTTC
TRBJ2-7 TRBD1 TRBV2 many CASSTGQGYEQYF TGTGCCAGCAGCACCGGACAGGGATACGAGCAGTACTTC
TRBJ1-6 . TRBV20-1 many CSARGMGGRPESPLHF TGCAGTGCTAGGGGGATGGGGGGCCGGCCGGAGTCACCCCTCCACTTT
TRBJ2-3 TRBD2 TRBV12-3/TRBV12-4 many CASSTGTSGTDTQYF TGTGCCAGCAGTACCGGGACTAGCGGCACAGATACGCAGTATTTT
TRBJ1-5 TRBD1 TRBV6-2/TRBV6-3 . CASRTTGSNQPQHF TGTGCCAGCAGGACGACAGGGAGCAATCAGCCCCAGCATTTT
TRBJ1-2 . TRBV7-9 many CASSFVGRAPYGYTF TGTGCCAGCAGCTTCGTAGGCAGAGCCCCTTATGGCTACACCTTC
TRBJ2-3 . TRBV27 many CASSPRYWRDFDTQYF TGTGCCAGCAGTCCCCGATACTGGCGGGACTTTGATACGCAGTATTTT
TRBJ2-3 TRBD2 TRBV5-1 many CASSLGLAGVADTQYF TGCGCCAGCAGCTTGGGACTAGCGGGAGTGGCAGATACGCAGTATTTT
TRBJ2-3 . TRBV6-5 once CASKRGSGKDTQYF TGTGCCAGCAAACGGGGATCCGGCAAAGATACGCAGTATTTT
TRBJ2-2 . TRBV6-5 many CASSYSNLNTGELFF TGTGCCAGCAGTTACTCGAATTTGAACACCGGGGAGCTGTTTTTT
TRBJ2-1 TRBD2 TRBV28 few CASSLTLAGLGSYNEQFF TGTGCCAGCAGTTTAACTCTAGCGGGCCTTGGGTCCTACAATGAGCAGTTCTTC
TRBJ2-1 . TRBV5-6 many CASSLVPDGYNEQFF TGTGCCAGCAGCTTGGTACCGGACGGGTACAATGAGCAGTTCTTC
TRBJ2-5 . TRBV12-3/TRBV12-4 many CASSSRGQGKRETQYF TGTGCCAGCAGTTCCCGGGGGCAGGGGAAGAGGGAGACCCAGTACTTC
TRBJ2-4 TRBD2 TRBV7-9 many CASSLGLAGRGENIQYF TGTGCCAGCAGCTTAGGACTAGCGGGACGGGGTGAAAACATTCAGTACTTC
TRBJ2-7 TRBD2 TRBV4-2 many CASSQTGTSGSGEQYF TGTGCCAGCAGCCAAACCGGGACTAGCGGGAGTGGCGAGCAGTACTTC
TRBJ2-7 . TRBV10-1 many CASSGFGSGPYEQYF TGCGCCAGCAGTGGATTCGGGAGCGGACCCTACGAGCAGTACTTC
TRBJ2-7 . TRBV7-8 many CASSLGEFEQYF TGTGCCAGCAGCTTAGGGGAGTTCGAGCAGTACTTC
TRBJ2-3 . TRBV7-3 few CASSSQGSTDTQYF TGTGCCAGCAGCTCACAGGGCAGCACAGATACGCAGTATTTT
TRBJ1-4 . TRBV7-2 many CASSQRSAATTNEKLFF TGTGCCAGCAGCCAAAGATCGGCGGCTACAACTAATGAAAAACTGTTTTTT
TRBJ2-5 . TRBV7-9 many CASSFPTGKETQYF TGTGCCAGCAGCTTTCCCACAGGGAAAGAGACCCAGTACTTC
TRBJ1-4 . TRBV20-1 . CSAREGRQVTNEKLFF TGCAGTGCTAGAGAGGGCCGACAGGTTACTAATGAAAAACTGTTTTTT
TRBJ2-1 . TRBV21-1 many CASSKEEAGGPVTDEQFF TGTGCCAGCAGCAAAGAAGAAGCGGGAGGGCCCGTGACAGATGAGCAGTTCTTC
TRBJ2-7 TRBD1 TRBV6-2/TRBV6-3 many CASSRQGYEQYF TGTGCCAGCAGTCGACAGGGGTACGAGCAGTACTTC
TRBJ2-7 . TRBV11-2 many CASSSLRPEQYF TGTGCCAGCAGCTCACTCAGACCCGAGCAGTACTTC
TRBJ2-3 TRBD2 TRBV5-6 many CASSLDVAGATDTQYF TGTGCCAGCAGCTTGGATGTAGCGGGAGCCACAGATACGCAGTATTTT
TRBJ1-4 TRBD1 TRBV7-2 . CASSLGSTGNEKLFF TGTGCCAGCAGCTTAGGGTCGACAGGGAATGAAAAACTGTTTTTT
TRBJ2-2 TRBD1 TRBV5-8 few CASSLGQGDGTGELFF TGTGCCAGCAGCTTGGGGCAGGGGGACGGCACCGGGGAGCTGTTTTTT
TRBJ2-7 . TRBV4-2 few CASSQGAGEQYF TGTGCCAGCAGCCAAGGGGCAGGGGAGCAGTACTTC
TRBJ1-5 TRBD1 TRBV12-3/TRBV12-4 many CASRQGASNQPQHF TGTGCCAGCAGACAGGGGGCGAGCAATCAGCCCCAGCATTTT
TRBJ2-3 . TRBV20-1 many CSASRQAGKLGADTQYF TGCAGTGCTAGTAGGCAGGCGGGGAAGTTAGGGGCAGATACGCAGTATTTT
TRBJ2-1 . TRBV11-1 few CASSLRQKFYNEQFF TGTGCCAGCAGCTTAAGACAGAAGTTCTACAATGAGCAGTTCTTC
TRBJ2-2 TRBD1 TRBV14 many CASSALDREDTGELFF TGTGCCAGCAGCGCCTTGGACAGGGAGGACACCGGGGAGCTGTTTTTT
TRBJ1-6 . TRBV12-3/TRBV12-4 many CASSYRDGRNSPLHF TGTGCCAGCAGTTACCGGGACGGGAGAAACTCACCCCTCCACTTT
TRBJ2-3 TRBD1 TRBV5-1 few CASSLDHRGRTDTQYF TGCGCCAGCAGCTTGGATCACAGGGGGCGAACAGATACGCAGTATTTT
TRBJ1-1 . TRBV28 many CAIFSRGRAEAFF TGTGCCATCTTTTCGCGGGGGAGGGCTGAAGCTTTCTTT